This T cell receptor (beta chain) was sequenced during a study of T-cell memory formation after mild COVID-19 (dated by TCRdb to about 2021). Turning to the overall study: TCR sequence clusters from the two donors were found to be largely donor specific. In two donors, T-cell clones that expanded and contracted after mild COVID-19 were followed by sequencing TCRalpha and TCRbeta repertoires longitudinally. The cohort was made up of two young adult volunteers, one female and one male, who were previously healthy.

A note on this clonotype: Its antigen specificity is not known. It has no much larger one-base neighbor in the sample; base qualities were not kept.

Paper-wide results and their limitations: SARS-CoV-2 specificity of the second-wave clones peaking on day 37 was not confirmed. Some responding clones were detected in pre-infection memory, suggesting pre-existing cross-reactive memory T cells joined the SARS-CoV-2 response. The study included only a couple of mild cases, and larger cohorts that include severe cases with pre-infection samples were judged to be necessary. Clones that contracted from day 15 to 85 showed balanced CD4/CD8 phenotypes, whereas a second wave of clones that expanded from day 15 to 37 leaned towards CD4+. Contracting CD4+ clones were found mainly in CM and EM memory subsets, while CD8+ clones were enriched in EMRA.

Ficoll-Paque density gradient centrifugation was used to isolate PBMCs. V is clipped by 1 base and J by 7 bases, and the sequence between their germline boundaries is 8 bases long. As encoded in the germline V gene, CDR1 is SGDLS while CDR2 is YYNGEE. Counted from cysteine to phenylalanine, this CDR3 has 12 amino acids. Only the CDR3 region is kept as DNA, spanning 36 bases read in frame from base 1. The listed sequencing device is Illumina NovaSeq 6000. Using 5'RACE with constant-segment primers, TCRalpha and TCRbeta cDNA libraries were constructed, with sample barcodes and unique molecular identifiers added in the process. Trizol reagent was used to extract RNA from every sample. The libraries were amplified in two PCR steps, and the second step added a second sample barcode and Illumina TruSeq adapters. The libraries were sequenced on an Illumina NovaSeq using 2 x 150 bp paired-end reads. On the authors' methods: Demultiplexing of reads and collapsing into UMI-guided consensus sequences were performed with migec v1.2.7. Using mixcr v2.1.11, UMI consensuses were aligned to TRA and TRB V and J templates and then assembled into clonotypes. A clonotype was counted as expanded or contracted only when both edgeR and NoisET called the clonotype significant, with the noise models trained on biological replicates. For edgeR calls, the thresholds were a false discovery rate-adjusted p below 0.01 and a log2 fold-change of 1. As an exploratory analysis of dynamics, max-normalized trajectories of the 1000 most abundant clonotypes were examined by PCA with hierarchical clustering. Separately sequenced CD4+ and CD8+ repertoires were used to assign the CD4 or CD8 phenotype of responding clones. In-frame beta chains were kept once TCRdb had trimmed the public reads at Q25 with fastp and called clones with MiXCR. Each record represents a unique CDR3 protein, reported with the most common genes and DNA among its rows. The V and J calls were determined by TCRdb, not by the authors. The sample table lists roughly 400,000 distinct CDR3 sequences, 20% to 25% of them with a count of one. The ten largest clones take up 8.5% to 10% of the sample.

The receptor chain draws on TRBV9 and TRBJ1-1, with the D gene too uncertain to name. The clonotype comes from an adult woman who had mild COVID-19 (a few samples of this study predate the infection). The sample titles of this study are shuffled in the database, so cell type and time point are left out; the donor was told from shared clones. The specimen sequenced was PBMCs or a T cell subset sorted from them (not recorded which). The CDR3 amino acid sequence is: CASSVLDGEAFF. The DNA sequence is given as TGTGCCAGCAGCGTACTTGACGGTGAAGCTTTCTTT.